The sequence of this TCR beta chain was determined in a study of shared clonotypes between healthy human individuals. Study-wide context: Three plates were used per donor for CD4 naive, three for CD4 memory, two for CD8 naive and one for CD8 memory.

Germline CDR1 reads MNHNS; CDR2 reads SASEGT. V shed 4 bases and J shed 4 bases, with 11 bases lying between them. The CDR3 is 13 amino acids. Produced via immunoSEQ multiplex PCR; TCRdb's table is partial and in-frame only. The sample holds about a million clones, 76% seen once. Remarks on this clone: The sample carries other DNA sequences with the same CDR3.

The sample comprised memory CD4+ T cells sorted from blood. Sample subset: CD45RA-negative fraction. The clonotype was recovered from a man younger than 30 in good health. The chain is built from TRBV6-1 and TRBJ2-7; the D gene is possibly TRBD2 (7 bases). The CDR3 DNA reads TGTGCCAGCAGTGGGGAGGGGGGGTACGAGCAGTACTTC. Amino acid sequence: CASSGEGGYEQYF.